The present T cell receptor beta chain was sequenced within a study of T-cell memory formation after mild COVID-19. In TCRdb, the 5' RACE reads were re-called with MiXCR into one record per CDR3 protein. The data hold about 440,000 distinct CDR3 sequences, with 15% to 25% observed a single time. Sequenced: PBMCs or a T cell subset sorted from them (not recorded which). The receptor's source is an adult woman who had mild COVID-19 (a few samples of this study predate the infection). Cell type and time point are not known.

The CDR3 coding sequence is TGTGCCAGCAGCTTGCGCAGGGCTTCCAATGCGAACACCGGGGAGCTGTTTTTT. It translates to CASSLRRASNANTGELFF. The chain joins TRBV5-4 to TRBJ2-2; D is perhaps TRBD1 (5 bases). Trimming took off 1 base at V and 0 bases at J, with 16 bases between the two ends. CDR1 is SGHNT and CDR2 is YYREEE in the germline V gene (reference sequence). The CDR3 sequence is 18 residues long.